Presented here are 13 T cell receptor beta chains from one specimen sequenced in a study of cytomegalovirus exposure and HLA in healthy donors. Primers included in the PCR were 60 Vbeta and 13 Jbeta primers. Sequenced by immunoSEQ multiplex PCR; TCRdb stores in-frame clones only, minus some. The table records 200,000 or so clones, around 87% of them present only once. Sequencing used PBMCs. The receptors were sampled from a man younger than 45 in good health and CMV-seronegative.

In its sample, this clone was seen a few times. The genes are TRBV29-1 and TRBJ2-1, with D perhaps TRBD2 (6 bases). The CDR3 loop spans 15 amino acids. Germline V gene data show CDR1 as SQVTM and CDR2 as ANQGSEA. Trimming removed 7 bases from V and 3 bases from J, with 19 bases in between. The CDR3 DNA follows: TGCAGCGGTGTGGGAGGAGCGGGTGACTACAATGAGCAGTTCTTC. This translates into CSGVGGAGDYNEQFF.

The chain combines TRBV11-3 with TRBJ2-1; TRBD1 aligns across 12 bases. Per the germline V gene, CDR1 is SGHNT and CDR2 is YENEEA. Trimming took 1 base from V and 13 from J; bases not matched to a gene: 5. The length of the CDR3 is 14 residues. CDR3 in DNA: TGTGCCAGCAGCTTAGCTCGGGGACAGGGGGCCCAGTTCTTC. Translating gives CASSLARGQGAQFF.

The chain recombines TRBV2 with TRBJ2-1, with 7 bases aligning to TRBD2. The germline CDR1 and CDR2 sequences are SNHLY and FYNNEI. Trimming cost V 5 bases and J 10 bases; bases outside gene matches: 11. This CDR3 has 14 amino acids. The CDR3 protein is CASSNTGTTKEQFF. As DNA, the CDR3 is TGTGCCAGCAGTAATACCGGGACTACAAAGGAGCAGTTCTTC.

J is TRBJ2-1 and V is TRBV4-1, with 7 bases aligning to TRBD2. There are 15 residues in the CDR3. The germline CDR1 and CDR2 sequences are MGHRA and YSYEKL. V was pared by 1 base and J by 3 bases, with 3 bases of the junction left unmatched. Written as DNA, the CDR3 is TGCGCCAGCAGCCAAGGGCTAGCGGACTACAATGAGCAGTTCTTC. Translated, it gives CASSQGLADYNEQFF.

CDR3 DNA sequence: TGTGCCAGCAGCTCCTGGACAGGGAACACCGGGGAGCTGTTTTTT. It encodes CASSSWTGNTGELFF. The gene calls are TRBV7-8 and TRBJ2-2; 7 bases match TRBD1. Germline trimming cut 4 bases from V and 1 base from J; bases unmatched to any gene: 3. Looked up from germline, CDR1 is SGHVS and CDR2 is FQNEAQ. The length of the CDR3 is 15 residues.

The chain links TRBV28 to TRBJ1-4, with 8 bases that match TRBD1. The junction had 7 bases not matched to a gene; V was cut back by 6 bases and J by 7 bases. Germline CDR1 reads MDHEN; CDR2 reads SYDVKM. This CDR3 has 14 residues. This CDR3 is CASSSGTGGEKLFF. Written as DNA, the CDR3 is TGTGCCAGCAGCTCTGGGACAGGAGGTGAAAAACTGTTTTTT.

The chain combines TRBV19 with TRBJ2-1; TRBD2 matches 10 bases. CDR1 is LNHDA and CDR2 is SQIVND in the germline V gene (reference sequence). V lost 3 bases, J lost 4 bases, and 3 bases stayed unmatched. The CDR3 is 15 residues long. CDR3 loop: CASSITSGIYNEQFF. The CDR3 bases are TGTGCCAGTAGTATCACTAGCGGGATATACAATGAGCAGTTCTTC.

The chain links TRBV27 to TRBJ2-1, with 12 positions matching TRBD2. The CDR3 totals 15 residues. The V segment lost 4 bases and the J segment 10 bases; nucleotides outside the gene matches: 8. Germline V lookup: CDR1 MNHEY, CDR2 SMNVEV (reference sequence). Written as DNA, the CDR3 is TGTGCCAGCAGTTACCTAGCGGGAGGGCTCGGGGAGCAGTTCTTC. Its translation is CASSYLAGGLGEQFF.

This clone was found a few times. In DNA, the CDR3 is TGCGCCAGCGGAGAGGGGGCTAGGTACAATGAGCAGTTCTTC. It is translated as CASGEGARYNEQFF. The V and J genes are TRBV4-3 and TRBJ2-1; TRBD1 matches at 7 bases. This CDR3 is 14 amino acids long. Trimming took 8 bases from V and 4 from J; bases not matched to a gene: 8. CDR1 is LGHNA, CDR2 YSLEER, per germline.

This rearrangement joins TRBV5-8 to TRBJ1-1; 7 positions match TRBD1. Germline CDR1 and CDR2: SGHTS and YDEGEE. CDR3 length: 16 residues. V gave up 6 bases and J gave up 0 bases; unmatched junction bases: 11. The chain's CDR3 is CASTTTRQGLNTEAFF. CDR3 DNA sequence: TGTGCCAGCACAACCACTCGACAGGGTCTGAACACTGAAGCTTTCTTT. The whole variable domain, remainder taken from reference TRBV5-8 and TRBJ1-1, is EAGVTQSPTHLIKTRGQQATLRCSPISGHTSVYWYQQALGLGLQFLLWYDEGEERNRGNFPPRFSGRQFPNYSSELNVNALELEDSALYLCASTTTRQGLNTEAFFGQGTRLTVV.

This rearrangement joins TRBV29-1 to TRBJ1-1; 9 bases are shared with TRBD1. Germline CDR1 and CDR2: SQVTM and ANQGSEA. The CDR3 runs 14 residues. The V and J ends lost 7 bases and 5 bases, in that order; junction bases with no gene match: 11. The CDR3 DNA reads TGCAGCGGAGGGGACAGGGCCAGAGGAACTGAAGCTTTCTTT. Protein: CSGGDRARGTEAFF.

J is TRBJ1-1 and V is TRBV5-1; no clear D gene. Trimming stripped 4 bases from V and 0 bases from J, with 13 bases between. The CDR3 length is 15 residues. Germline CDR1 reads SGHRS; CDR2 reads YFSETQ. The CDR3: CASSGLNQLNTEAFF. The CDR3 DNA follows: TGCGCCAGCAGCGGACTGAATCAATTGAACACTGAAGCTTTCTTT.

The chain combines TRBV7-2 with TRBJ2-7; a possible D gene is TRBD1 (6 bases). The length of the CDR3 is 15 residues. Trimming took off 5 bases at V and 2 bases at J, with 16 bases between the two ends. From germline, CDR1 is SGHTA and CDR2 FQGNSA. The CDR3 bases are TGTGCCAGCAGCACCGCCCGGACAGCAGCCTACGAGCAGTACTTC. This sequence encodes CASSTARTAAYEQYF.